The present entry profiles one TCR beta chain with its context. The antigen remains undetermined. The source of the sample is a study of pediatric ulcerative colitis. Overall study findings and caveats: Two patients had blood samples with substantially reduced template counts.

The blood sample was taken during the colonoscopy visit. Generated by immunoSEQ multiplex PCR, the TCRdb table keeps only in-frame clones and is missing some. The sample has 60,000 to 75,000 clones; 77% are singletons. The sequenced sample consisted of blood. The clonotype was recovered from a boy aged 10-17 years with moderate ulcerative colitis.

The CDR3, as DNA: TGTGCCAGCAGCGCCGCCCAGCCTGGGGGAAAACTGTTTTTT. Encoded protein: CASSAAQPGGKLFF. The V call is TRBV9, the J call TRBJ1-4; D perhaps matches TRBD1 (5 bases). V shed 3 bases and J shed 10 bases, with 16 bases lying between them. The CDR3 length is 14 residues. In germline, CDR1 is SGDLS, CDR2 YYNGEE.